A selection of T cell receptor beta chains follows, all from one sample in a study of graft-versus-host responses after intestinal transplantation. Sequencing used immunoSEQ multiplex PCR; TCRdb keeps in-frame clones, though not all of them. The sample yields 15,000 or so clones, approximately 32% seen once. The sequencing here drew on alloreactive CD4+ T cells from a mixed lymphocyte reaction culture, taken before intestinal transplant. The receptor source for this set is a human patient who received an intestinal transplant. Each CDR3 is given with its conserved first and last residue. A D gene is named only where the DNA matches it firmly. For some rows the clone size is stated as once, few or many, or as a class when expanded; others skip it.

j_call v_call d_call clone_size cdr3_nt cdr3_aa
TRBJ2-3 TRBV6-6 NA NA TGTGCCACCCAACCGCGACCCCGGCGCACAGATACGCAGTATTTT CATQPRPRRTDTQYF
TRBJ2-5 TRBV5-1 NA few TGCGCCAGCAGCTTGGGTGGGGGAGAGACCCAGTACTTC CASSLGGGETQYF
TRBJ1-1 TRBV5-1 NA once TGCGCCAGCAGCCCAGGGGATTTTGGCCCTGAAGCTTTCTTT CASSPGDFGPEAFF
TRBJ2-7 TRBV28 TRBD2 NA TGTGCCAGCAGTTCTTTAGCGGGAGGGACGACCTTATACGAGCAGTACTTC CASSSLAGGTTLYEQYF
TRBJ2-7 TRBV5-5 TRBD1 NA TGTGCCAGCAGCTTGCCCGACAGGGGTGAGCAGTACTTC CASSLPDRGEQYF
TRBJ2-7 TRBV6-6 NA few TGTGCCAGCGCCTGGAGGGTCTCCTACGAGCAGTACTTC CASAWRVSYEQYF
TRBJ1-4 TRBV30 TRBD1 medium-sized TGTGCCTGGAGTGTCTGGACAGGGGAAGAAAAACTGTTTTTT CAWSVWTGEEKLFF
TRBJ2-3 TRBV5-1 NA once TGCGCCAGCAGCTTGGGTCCGGGAGATACGCAGTATTTT CASSLGPGDTQYF
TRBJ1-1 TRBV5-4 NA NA TGTGCCAGCAGCCCCGCGCAGATGAACACTGAAGCTTTCTTT CASSPAQMNTEAFF
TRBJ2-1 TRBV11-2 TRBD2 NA TGTGCCAGCAGCTTATATAGTTGGAGTAGCGGGAGGAGAGATGAGCAGTTCTTC CASSLYSWSSGRRDEQFF
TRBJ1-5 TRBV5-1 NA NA TGCGCCAGCAGTGAGCGGTCCAATCAGCCCCAGCATTTT CASSERSNQPQHF
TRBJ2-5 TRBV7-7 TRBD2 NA TGTGCCAGCAGCCTAGCGGGAGCCGCGGAGACCCAGTACTTC CASSLAGAAETQYF
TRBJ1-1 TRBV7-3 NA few TGTGCCAGCAGCTTCACGACTGAAGCTTTCTTT CASSFTTEAFF
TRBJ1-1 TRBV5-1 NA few TGCGCCAGCAGCTTTAAAGGAGGAGGCACTGAAGCTTTCTTT CASSFKGGGTEAFF
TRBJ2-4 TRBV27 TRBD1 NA TGTGCCAGCAGTCAAGGAGGACAGGGGGGGTACTTC CASSQGGQGGYF
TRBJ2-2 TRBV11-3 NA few TGTGCCAGCGCTAAGACCTCGAACACCGGGGAGCTGTTTTTT CASAKTSNTGELFF
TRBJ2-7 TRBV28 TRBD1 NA TGTGCCAGCAGTTTACTACAGGGGGCGGGCGAGCAGTACTTC CASSLLQGAGEQYF
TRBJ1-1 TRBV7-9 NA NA TGTGCCAGCAGCTCGCAAGCCGCTTTCTTT CASSSQAAFF
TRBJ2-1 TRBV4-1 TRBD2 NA TGCGCCAGCAGCCAGGGCCCGACTAGCGTGTTAGGCAATGAGCAGTTCTTC CASSQGPTSVLGNEQFF
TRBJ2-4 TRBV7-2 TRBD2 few TGTGCCAGCAGCTTGCAACTAGCGGGGGGGTCGGACATTCAGTACTTC CASSLQLAGGSDIQYF
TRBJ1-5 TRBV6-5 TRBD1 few TGTGCCAGTTTTTGGGGACAGGGGGACAATCAGCCCCAGCATTTT CASFWGQGDNQPQHF
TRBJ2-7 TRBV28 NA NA TGTGCCAGCAGACACTACTTACCCATCTCCTACGAGCAGTACTTC CASRHYLPISYEQYF
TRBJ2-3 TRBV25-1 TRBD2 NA TGTGCCAGCAGTCGACTAGCGGTTAGCACAGATACGCAGTATTTT CASSRLAVSTDTQYF
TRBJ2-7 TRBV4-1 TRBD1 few TGCGCCAGCAGCCAACCCCCGGACAGGGGGCCCTACGAGCAGTACTTC CASSQPPDRGPYEQYF
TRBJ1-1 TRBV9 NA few TGTGCCAGCAGCGTAGCGGGGGACACTGAAGCTTTCTTT CASSVAGDTEAFF
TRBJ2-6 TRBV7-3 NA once TGTGCCAGCAGCTTTGGACAGAGAAACGTCCTGACTTTC CASSFGQRNVLTF
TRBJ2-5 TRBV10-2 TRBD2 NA TGCGCCAGCAGTGAGGCGGGAGGGAGAGAGACCCAGTACTTC CASSEAGGRETQYF
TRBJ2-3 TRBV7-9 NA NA TGTGCCAGCAGTAAGGGGGACGGCACAGATACGCAGTATTTT CASSKGDGTDTQYF
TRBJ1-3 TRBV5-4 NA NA TGTGCCAGCAGCCGATTTAGCTCTGGAAACACCATATATTTT CASSRFSSGNTIYF
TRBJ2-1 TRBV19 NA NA TGTGCCAGTAGTATTACCGGGAGACCCCAGCAGTTCTTC CASSITGRPQQFF
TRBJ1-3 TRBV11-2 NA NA TGTGCCAGCAGCTCCCAAGCGGCTGGAAACACCATATATTTT CASSSQAAGNTIYF
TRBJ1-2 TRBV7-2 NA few TGTGCCAGCAGCTTAGCGCGAGGTGGAGGCTATGGCTACACCTTC CASSLARGGGYGYTF
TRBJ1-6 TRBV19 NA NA TGTGCCAGTACCACCACCAACTCTTGGGATTCACCCCTCCACTTT CASTTTNSWDSPLHF
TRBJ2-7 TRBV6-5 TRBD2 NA TGTGCCAGCAGTCAATCCGGGACTAGCCACTACGAGCAGTACTTC CASSQSGTSHYEQYF
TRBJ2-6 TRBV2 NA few TGTGCCAGCAGCGAGACCGGGTCTGGGGCCAACGTCCTGACTTTC CASSETGSGANVLTF
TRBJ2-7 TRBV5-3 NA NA TGTGCCAGCAGCTTGGAGCCCAGCTCCTACGAGCAGTACTTC CASSLEPSSYEQYF
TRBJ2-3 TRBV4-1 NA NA TGCGCCAGCAGCCAAGGGACAGTAACTCTCGCACCCACAGATACGCAGTATTTT CASSQGTVTLAPTDTQYF
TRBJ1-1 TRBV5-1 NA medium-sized TGCGCCAGCAGCTTGGAGGATCGGCGGACTGAAGCTTTCTTT CASSLEDRRTEAFF
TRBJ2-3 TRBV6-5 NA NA TGTGCCAGCGTCAAAGGGTACGCAGATACGCAGTATTTT CASVKGYADTQYF
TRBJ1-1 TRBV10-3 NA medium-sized TGTGCCATCAGTGAGCAAACGGTAAACACTGAAGCTTTCTTT CAISEQTVNTEAFF
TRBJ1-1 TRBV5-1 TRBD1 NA TGCGCCAGCAGTACAGGGGGAACTGAAGCTTTCTTT CASSTGGTEAFF
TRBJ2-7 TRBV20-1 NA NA TGCAGTACCGGGGAGACCTACGAGCAGTACTTC CSTGETYEQYF
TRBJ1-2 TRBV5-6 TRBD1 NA TGTGCCAGCAGCCCCGGGACAGGGTATGGTAGCTACACCTTC CASSPGTGYGSYTF
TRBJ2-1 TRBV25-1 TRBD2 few TGTGCCAGCAGTGAATATATTAGCGGGGACAATGAGCAGTTCTTC CASSEYISGDNEQFF
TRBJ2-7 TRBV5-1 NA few TGCGCCAGCAGCTTGGGTTCAGGGGCTGCCTCCTACGAGCAGTACTTC CASSLGSGAASYEQYF
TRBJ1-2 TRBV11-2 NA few TGTGCCAGCAGCTTAGATAGGGGCGGCAGGGTCGAAGGCTACACCTTC CASSLDRGGRVEGYTF
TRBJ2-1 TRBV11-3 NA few TGTGCCAGCAGCTTAGACCCCCAGGGCCACAATGAGCAGTTCTTC CASSLDPQGHNEQFF
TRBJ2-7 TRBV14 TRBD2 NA TGTGCCAGCAGCGCTAGCGGGAGGGTTTCCTACGAGCAGTACTTC CASSASGRVSYEQYF